The source of this TCR beta chain is a study of T-cell memory formation after mild COVID-19. Study details: The two donors had largely donor-specific TCR clusters.

This clonotype was counted a few times. Its specificity is not known. 5'RACE primed from the constant segment yielded TCR alpha and TCR beta cDNA libraries bearing sample barcodes and UMIs. TCRdb independently ran MiXCR on the 5' RACE reads; one entry per CDR3 protein. Of 450,000 or so distinct CDR3 sequences in the sample, around a quarter are singletons; the top ten hold 12%. Overall study results and limits: Shrinking CD4+ clones resided mostly in CM and EM, and CD8+ ones in EMRA.

This CDR3 contains 14 residues. Germline V gene lookup returns CDR1 LGHNA and CDR2 YNFKEQ. V lost 0 bases and J 3 bases, leaving 8 bases between the germline ends. Sequences were obtained from PBMCs or a T cell subset sorted from them (not recorded which). The chain employs TRBV4-2 and TRBJ1-2; D remains ambiguous. The TCR sequence derives from an adult woman who had mild COVID-19 (a few samples of this study predate the infection). Cell type and time point are not known. The CDR3 is CASSQDGQYYGYTF. In DNA, the CDR3 is TGTGCCAGCAGCCAAGATGGCCAGTACTATGGCTACACCTTC.